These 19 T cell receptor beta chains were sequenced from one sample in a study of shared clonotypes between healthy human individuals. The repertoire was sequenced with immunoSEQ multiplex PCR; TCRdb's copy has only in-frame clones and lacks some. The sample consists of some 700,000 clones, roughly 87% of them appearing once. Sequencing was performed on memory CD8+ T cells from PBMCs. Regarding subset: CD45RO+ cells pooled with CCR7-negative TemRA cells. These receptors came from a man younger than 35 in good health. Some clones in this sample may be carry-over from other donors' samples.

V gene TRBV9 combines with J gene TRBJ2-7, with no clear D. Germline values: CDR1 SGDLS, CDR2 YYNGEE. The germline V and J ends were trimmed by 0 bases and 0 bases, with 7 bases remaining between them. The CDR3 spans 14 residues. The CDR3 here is CASSVAVGSYEQYF. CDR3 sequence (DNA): TGTGCCAGCAGCGTAGCTGTCGGCTCCTACGAGCAGTACTTC.

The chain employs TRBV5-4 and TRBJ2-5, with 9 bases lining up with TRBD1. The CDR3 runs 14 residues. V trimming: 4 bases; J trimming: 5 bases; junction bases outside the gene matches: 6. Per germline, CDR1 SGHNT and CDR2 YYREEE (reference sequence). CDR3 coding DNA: TGTGCCAGCAGCCCTGAACAGGGGGCCGAGACCCAGTACTTC. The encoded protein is CASSPEQGAETQYF.

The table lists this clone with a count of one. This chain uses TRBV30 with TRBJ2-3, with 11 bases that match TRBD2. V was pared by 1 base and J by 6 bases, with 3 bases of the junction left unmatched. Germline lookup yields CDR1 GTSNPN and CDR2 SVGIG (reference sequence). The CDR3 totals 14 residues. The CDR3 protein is CAWSASGGTDTQYF. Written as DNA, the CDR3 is TGTGCCTGGAGTGCTAGCGGGGGGACGGATACGCAGTATTTT.

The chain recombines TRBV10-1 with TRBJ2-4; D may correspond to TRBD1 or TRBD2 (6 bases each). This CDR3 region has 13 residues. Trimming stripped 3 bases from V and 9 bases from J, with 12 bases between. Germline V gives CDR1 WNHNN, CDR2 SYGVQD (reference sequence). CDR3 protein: CASSDRGLGIQYF. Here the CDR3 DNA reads TGCGCCAGCAGTGATCGGGGGCTGGGCATTCAGTACTTC.

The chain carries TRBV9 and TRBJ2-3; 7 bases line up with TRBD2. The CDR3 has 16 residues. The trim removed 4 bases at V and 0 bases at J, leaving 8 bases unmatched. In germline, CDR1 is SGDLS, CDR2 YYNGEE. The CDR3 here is CASSSPSGASTDTQYF. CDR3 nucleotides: TGTGCCAGCAGCAGCCCTAGCGGCGCAAGCACAGATACGCAGTATTTT.

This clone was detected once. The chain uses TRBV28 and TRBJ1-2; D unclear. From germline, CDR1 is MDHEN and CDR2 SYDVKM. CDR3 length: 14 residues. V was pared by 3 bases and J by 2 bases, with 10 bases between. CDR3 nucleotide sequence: TGTGCCAGCAGTTTGGTAACAAGAAACTATGGCTACACCTTC. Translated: CASSLVTRNYGYTF.

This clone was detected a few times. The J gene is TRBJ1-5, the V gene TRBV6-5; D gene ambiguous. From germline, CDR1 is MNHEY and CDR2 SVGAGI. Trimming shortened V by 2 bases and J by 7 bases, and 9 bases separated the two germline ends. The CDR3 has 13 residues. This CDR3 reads CASSYAYRQPQHF. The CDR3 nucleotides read TGTGCCAGCAGTTACGCTTACAGACAGCCCCAGCATTTT.

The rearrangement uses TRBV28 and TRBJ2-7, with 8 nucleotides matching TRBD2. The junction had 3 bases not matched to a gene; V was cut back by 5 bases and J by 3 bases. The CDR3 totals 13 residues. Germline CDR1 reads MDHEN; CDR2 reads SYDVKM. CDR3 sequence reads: CASSTSGDYEQYF. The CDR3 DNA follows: TGTGCCAGCAGTACTAGCGGAGACTACGAGCAGTACTTC.

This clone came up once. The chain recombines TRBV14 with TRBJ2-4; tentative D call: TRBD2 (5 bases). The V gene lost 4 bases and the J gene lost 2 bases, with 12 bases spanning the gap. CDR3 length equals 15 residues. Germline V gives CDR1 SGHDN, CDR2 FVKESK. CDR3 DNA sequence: TGTGCCAGCAGCCTAAAACCCGGGACCAAAAACATTCAGTACTTC. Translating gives CASSLKPGTKNIQYF. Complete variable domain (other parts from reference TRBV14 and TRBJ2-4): EAGVTQFPSHSVIEKGQTVTLRCDPISGHDNLYWYRRVMGKEIKFLLHFVKESKQDESGMPNNRFLAERTGGTYSTLKVQPAELEDSGVYFCASSLKPGTKNIQYFGAGTRLSVL.

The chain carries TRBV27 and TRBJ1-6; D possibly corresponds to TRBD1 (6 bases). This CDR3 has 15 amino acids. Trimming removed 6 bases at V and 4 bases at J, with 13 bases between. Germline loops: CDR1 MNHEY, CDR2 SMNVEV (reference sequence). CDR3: CASSLQGLYNSPLHF. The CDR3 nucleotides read TGTGCCAGCAGCCTACAGGGACTGTATAATTCACCCCTCCACTTT.

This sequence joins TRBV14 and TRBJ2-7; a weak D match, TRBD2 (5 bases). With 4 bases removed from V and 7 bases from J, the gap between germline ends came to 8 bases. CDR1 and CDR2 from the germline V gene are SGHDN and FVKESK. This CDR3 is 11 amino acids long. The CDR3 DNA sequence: TGTGCCAGCAGCCTCTCGGGGGAGCAGTACTTC. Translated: CASSLSGEQYF.

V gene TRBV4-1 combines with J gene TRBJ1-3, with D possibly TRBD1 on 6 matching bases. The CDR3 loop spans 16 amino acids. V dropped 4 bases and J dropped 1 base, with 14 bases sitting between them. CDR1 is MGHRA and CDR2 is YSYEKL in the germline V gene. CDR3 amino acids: CASSRGGSLSGNTIYF. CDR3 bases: TGCGCCAGCAGCCGAGGGGGTAGCCTTTCTGGAAACACCATATATTTT.

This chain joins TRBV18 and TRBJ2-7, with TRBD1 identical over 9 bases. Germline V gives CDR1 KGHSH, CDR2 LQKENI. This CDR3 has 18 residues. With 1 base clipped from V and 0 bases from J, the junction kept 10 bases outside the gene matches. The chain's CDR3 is CASSPRGQGNTISYEQYF. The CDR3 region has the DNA TGTGCCAGCTCACCACGGGGACAGGGAAACACCATCTCCTACGAGCAGTACTTC.

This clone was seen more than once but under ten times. CDR3 nucleotides: TGCGCCAGCAGCCAAGATCTCGGCCATCAGCCCCAGCATTTT. As protein: CASSQDLGHQPQHF. This chain connects TRBV4-3 to TRBJ1-5; D remains unclear. Germline V CDR1 and CDR2: LGHNA, YSLEER. V was cut by 0 bases and J by 5 bases, with 8 bases left in between. This CDR3 region has 14 residues.

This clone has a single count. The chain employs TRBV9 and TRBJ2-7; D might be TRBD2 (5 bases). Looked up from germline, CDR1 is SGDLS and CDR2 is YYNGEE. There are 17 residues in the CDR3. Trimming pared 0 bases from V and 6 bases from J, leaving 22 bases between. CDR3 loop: CASSVGADGGGLGEQYF. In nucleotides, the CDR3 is TGTGCCAGCAGCGTAGGGGCGGACGGCGGAGGTTTAGGCGAGCAGTACTTC. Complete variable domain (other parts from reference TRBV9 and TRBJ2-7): DSGVTQTPKHLITATGQRVTLRCSPRSGDLSVYWYQQSLDQGLQFLIQYYNGEERAKGNILERFSAQQFPDLHSELNLSSLELGDSALYFCASSVGADGGGLGEQYFGPGTRLTVT.

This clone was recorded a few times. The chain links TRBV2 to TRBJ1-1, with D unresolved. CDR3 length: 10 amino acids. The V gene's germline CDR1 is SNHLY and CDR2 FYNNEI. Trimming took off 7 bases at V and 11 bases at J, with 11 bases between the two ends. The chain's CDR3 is CASTVATAFF. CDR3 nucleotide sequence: TGTGCCAGCACTGTCGCAACGGCTTTCTTT. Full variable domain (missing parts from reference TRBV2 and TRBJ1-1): EPEVTQTPSHQVTQMGQEVILRCVPISNHLYFYWYRQILGQKVEFLVSFYNNEISEKSEIFDDQFSVERPDGSNFTLKIRSTKLEDSAMYFCASTVATAFFGQGTRLTVV.

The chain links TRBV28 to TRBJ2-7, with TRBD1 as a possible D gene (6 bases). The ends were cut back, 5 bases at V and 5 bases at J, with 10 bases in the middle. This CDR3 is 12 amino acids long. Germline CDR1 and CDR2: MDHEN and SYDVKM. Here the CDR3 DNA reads TGTGCCAGCAGTAGTAAGGGGGACGAGCAGTACTTC. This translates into CASSSKGDEQYF. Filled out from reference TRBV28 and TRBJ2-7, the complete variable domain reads DVKVTQSSRYLVKRTGEKVFLECVQDMDHENMFWYRQDPGLGLRLIYFSYDVKMKEKGDIPEGYSVSREKKERFSLILESASTNQTSMYLCASSSKGDEQYFGPGTRLTVT.

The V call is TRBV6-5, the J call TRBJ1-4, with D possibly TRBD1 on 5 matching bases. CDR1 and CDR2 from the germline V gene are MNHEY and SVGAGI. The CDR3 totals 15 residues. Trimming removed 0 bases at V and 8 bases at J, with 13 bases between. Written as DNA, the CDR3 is TGTGCCAGCAGTTACTCACCGGGACTAAGGGAAAAACTGTTTTTT. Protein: CASSYSPGLREKLFF.

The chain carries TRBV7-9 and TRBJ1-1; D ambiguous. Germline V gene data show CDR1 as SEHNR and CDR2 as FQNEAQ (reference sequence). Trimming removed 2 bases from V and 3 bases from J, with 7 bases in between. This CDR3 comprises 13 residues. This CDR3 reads CASSLSGYTEAFF. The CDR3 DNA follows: TGTGCCAGCAGCTTATCTGGGTACACTGAAGCTTTCTTT.